This TCR beta chain was sequenced for a study of early T cells in non-severe SARS-CoV-2 infection. Study background: Sequencing targeted bulk RNA from unsorted whole blood, leaving chains unpaired.

Per germline, CDR1 LGHDT and CDR2 YNNKEL (reference sequence). CDR3 length equals 15 residues. Trimming shortened V by 2 bases and J by 4 bases, and 15 bases separated the two germline ends. In the library, individual cDNA molecules carried attached unique molecular identifiers. Using its own MiXCR run on the 5' RACE reads, TCRdb lists one record per CDR3 protein. The sample yields tens of thousands of distinct CDR3 sequences, roughly 10% seen once. Sequencing was performed on whole blood. The rearrangement joins TRBV3-1 to TRBJ2-7, with no clear D. The clonotype originates from an adult who was a healthcare worker with PCR-confirmed SARS-CoV-2 infection or an uninfected control (not recorded which). The chain's CDR3 is CASSQSGPISYEQYF. The CDR3 DNA sequence: TGTGCCAGCAGCCAATCAGGCCCAATCTCTTACGAGCAGTACTTC.